One and the same sample provided the 28 T cell receptor beta chains below, sequenced in a study of shared clonotypes between healthy human individuals. Terminally differentiated effector memory CD45RA+ cells were left out of the naive CD8 fraction, which was CD45RO-negative and positively selected for CCR7. Using immunoSEQ multiplex PCR, the repertoire was profiled, and TCRdb retains in-frame clones only, with some absent. The sample records 1.5 million to 2.5 million clones, about 95% being singletons. The material sequenced was naive CD8+ T cells sorted from blood. Receptor source: a man between 18 and 35 years old in good health.

This sequence joins TRBV6-6 and TRBJ1-5, with D uncertain. CDR1 is MNHNY and CDR2 is SVGAGI in the germline V gene (reference sequence). V lost 2 bases, J lost 3 bases, and 11 bases lay in between. The CDR3 has 15 residues. The CDR3 DNA follows: TGTGCCAGCAGTTACGCCCCAGGAGTCAATCAGCCCCAGCATTTT. Protein sequence: CASSYAPGVNQPQHF.

V gene TRBV6-1 combines with J gene TRBJ2-7; a possible D gene is TRBD2 (5 bases). CDR1 is MNHNS, CDR2 SASEGT, per germline. This CDR3 is built from 15 residues. Deletions cut 7 bases from V and 3 bases from J, with 19 bases between. For the CDR3, the DNA is TGTGCCAGCATTCAACGAGGGTACTCAAGCTACGAGCAGTACTTC. Translating it yields CASIQRGYSSYEQYF.

The chain employs TRBV5-1 and TRBJ2-7; the D call may be TRBD1 or TRBD2 (5 bases each). Between the trimmed V and J ends, which lost 5 bases and 4 bases, there was a span of 19 bases. This CDR3 has 15 amino acids. CDR1 and CDR2 from the germline V gene are SGHRS and YFSETQ. CDR3 in amino acids: CASSVPGTPGYEQYF. CDR3 sequence (DNA): TGCGCCAGCAGTGTCCCCGGGACCCCGGGATACGAGCAGTACTTC.

This sequence joins TRBV15 and TRBJ2-7, with 8 bases fitting TRBD2. Trimming cost V 3 bases and J 3 bases; bases outside gene matches: 7. Germline V lookup: CDR1 LNHNV, CDR2 YYDKDF (reference sequence). CDR3 length: 15 residues. The CDR3 is CATSRSGSEDYEQYF. DNA of the CDR3: TGTGCCACCAGCAGGAGCGGGAGCGAGGACTACGAGCAGTACTTC.

This chain uses TRBV7-6 with TRBJ2-5; weak D call: TRBD2 (6 bases). There are 14 residues in the CDR3. Germline loops: CDR1 SGHVS, CDR2 FNYEAQ. Between the trimmed V and J ends, which lost 5 bases and 5 bases, there was a span of 15 bases. CDR3 in DNA: TGTGCCAGCAGCCTCTTTGGGGGAGGCGAGACCCAGTACTTC. Protein: CASSLFGGGETQYF.

The chain is built from TRBV2 and TRBJ2-7, with D maybe TRBD2 (7 bases). CDR1 and CDR2 (germline): SNHLY, FYNNEI. The CDR3 runs 14 residues. The V end lost 4 bases, the J end lost 3 bases, and 13 bases lay between the germline ends. This chain's CDR3 is CASSGGGAGYEQYF. CDR3 nucleotides: TGTGCCAGCAGTGGGGGGGGCGCCGGCTACGAGCAGTACTTC. The whole variable domain, filled in from reference TRBV2 and TRBJ2-7, reads EPEVTQTPSHQVTQMGQEVILRCVPISNHLYFYWYRQILGQKVEFLVSFYNNEISEKSEIFDDQFSVERPDGSNFTLKIRSTKLEDSAMYFCASSGGGAGYEQYFGPGTRLTVT.

V usage is TRBV7-2 and J usage is TRBJ2-7, with no clear D. Germline lookup yields CDR1 SGHTA and CDR2 FQGNSA. The CDR3 has 12 residues. V lost 1 base to trimming and J lost 5 bases, with 6 bases between them. CDR3 bases: TGTGCCAGCAGCTTAGAGGGCCACGAGCAGTACTTC. This sequence encodes CASSLEGHEQYF.

The CDR3 is CASSQAERSSYNEQFF. CDR3 DNA sequence: TGCGCCAGCAGCCAAGCCGAGCGGAGCTCCTACAATGAGCAGTTCTTC. The chain joins TRBV4-1 to TRBJ2-1; a weak D match, TRBD2 (5 bases). Germline lookup yields CDR1 MGHRA and CDR2 YSYEKL. With 1 base removed from V and 0 bases from J, the gap between germline ends came to 10 bases. This CDR3 is 16 amino acids long.

The chain recombines TRBV15 with TRBJ1-5; maybe TRBD1 (5 bases). V lost 1 base and J lost 5, with 12 bases in between. CDR1 and CDR2 (germline): LNHNV, YYDKDF (reference sequence). The CDR3 is 15 residues long. Written as DNA, the CDR3 is TGTGCCACCAGCAGAGGGCAGGAGGGGCATCAGCCCCAGCATTTT. It translates to CATSRGQEGHQPQHF.

The CDR3 nucleotides are TGCGCCAGCAGCCAGACCGGGACAGAGAATTCACCCCTCCACTTT. Its translation: CASSQTGTENSPLHF. This chain links TRBV4-1 with TRBJ1-6; 7 bases fit TRBD1. CDR3 length: 15 amino acids. V shed 3 bases, J shed 7 bases, and the junction held 6 bases outside the gene matches. In germline, CDR1 is MGHRA, CDR2 YSYEKL.

The chain carries TRBV28 and TRBJ2-1; maybe TRBD2 (7 bases). Trimming pared 2 bases from V and 10 bases from J, leaving 12 bases between. Per germline, CDR1 MDHEN and CDR2 SYDVKM. This CDR3 is built from 13 residues. CDR3: CASSLGGALEQFF. Written as DNA, the CDR3 is TGTGCCAGCAGTTTAGGGGGGGCCCTCGAGCAGTTCTTC.

The chain employs TRBV7-8 and TRBJ2-7, with 9 bases matching TRBD1. Germline CDR1 reads SGHVS; CDR2 reads FQNEAQ. V was pared by 5 bases and J by 4 bases, with 6 bases of the junction left unmatched. This CDR3 comprises 14 residues. The CDR3 sequence is CASSLRTGEYEQYF. The CDR3 region has the DNA TGTGCCAGCAGCCTGCGGACAGGGGAGTACGAGCAGTACTTC.

The chain is built from TRBV13 and TRBJ2-7; 14 bases align to TRBD2. The length of the CDR3 is 15 residues. After removal of 4 bases from V and 3 bases from J, the junction contained 2 bases not matched to a gene. Germline-derived CDR1 and CDR2 are PRHDT and FYEKMQ (reference sequence). CDR3 in amino acids: CASSSGLAGDYEQYF. CDR3 DNA: TGTGCCAGCAGCTCGGGACTAGCGGGGGACTACGAGCAGTACTTC.

In regard to this clone: Additional DNA sequences in this sample encode the identical CDR3. The chain employs TRBV6-6 and TRBJ2-7, with a tentative D call TRBD2 (5 bases). CDR1 and CDR2 (germline): MNHNY, SVGAGI (reference sequence). With 8 bases removed from V and 1 base from J, the gap between germline ends came to 6 bases. This CDR3 is built from 11 residues. CDR3 DNA sequence: TGTGCCAGCGGCGGGTCCTACGAGCAGTACTTC. Translating gives CASGGSYEQYF.

The rearrangement joins TRBV4-1 to TRBJ1-2; a weak D match, TRBD1 (5 bases). This CDR3 has 16 residues. Germline CDR1 is MGHRA and CDR2 is YSYEKL. V dropped 0 bases and J dropped 6 bases, with 17 bases sitting between them. CDR3 sequence: CASSQDLTQWGDGYTF. The CDR3 coding sequence is TGCGCCAGCAGCCAAGATCTGACCCAATGGGGGGATGGCTACACCTTC.

The chain uses TRBV2 and TRBJ1-2; D perhaps matches TRBD1 (5 bases). The CDR3 extends over 13 amino acids. Germline V CDR1 and CDR2: SNHLY, FYNNEI. V was pared by 3 bases and J by 4 bases, with 9 bases between. Here the CDR3 DNA reads TGTGCCAGCAGTGAGGACACCTTCTATGGCTACACCTTC. As protein: CASSEDTFYGYTF. The full variable domain, its missing parts supplied by reference TRBV2 and TRBJ1-2, is EPEVTQTPSHQVTQMGQEVILRCVPISNHLYFYWYRQILGQKVEFLVSFYNNEISEKSEIFDDQFSVERPDGSNFTLKIRSTKLEDSAMYFCASSEDTFYGYTFGSGTRLTVV.

The chain recombines TRBV11-2 with TRBJ2-7; tentative D call: TRBD1 (6 bases). Germline CDR1 and CDR2: SGHAT and FQNNGV. With 7 bases removed from V and 6 bases from J, the gap between germline ends came to 19 bases. The CDR3 has 14 residues. The CDR3 DNA reads TGTGCCAGCACCCCTGGGGGCAGGGGACCCGAGCAGTACTTC. Translated, it gives CASTPGGRGPEQYF. Using reference TRBV11-2 and TRBJ2-7 for the parts outside the CDR3, the full variable domain is EAGVAQSPRYKIIEKRQSVAFWCNPISGHATLYWYQQILGQGPKLLIQFQNNGVVDDSQLPKDRFSAERLKGVDSTLKIQPAKLEDSAVYLCASTPGGRGPEQYFGPGTRLTVT.

Regarding this clone: Other DNA variants within this sample encode the same CDR3. Here the CDR3 DNA reads TGCAGCGTTGGCGGAGGGGTCTCCTACGAGCAGTACTTC. Amino acids: CSVGGGVSYEQYF. J is TRBJ2-7 and V is TRBV29-1, with D possibly matching TRBD2 (6 bases). Trimming stripped 4 bases from V and 0 bases from J, with 10 bases between. CDR1 and CDR2 (germline): SQVTM, ANQGSEA. The CDR3 covers 13 residues.

The chain joins TRBV7-9 to TRBJ2-2, with D possibly TRBD1 on 6 matching bases. CDR1 and CDR2 (germline): SEHNR, FQNEAQ (reference sequence). This CDR3 spans 13 amino acids. V was pared by 6 bases and J by 6 bases, with 11 bases between. CDR3 in DNA: TGTGCCAGCAGAGCGGACAGCCCCGGGGAGCTGTTTTTT. Residues: CASRADSPGELFF. The full variable domain, its missing parts supplied by reference TRBV7-9 and TRBJ2-2, is DTGVSQNPRHKITKRGQNVTFRCDPISEHNRLYWYRQTLGQGPEFLTYFQNEAQLEKSRLLSDRFSAERPKGSFSTLEIQRTEQGDSAMYLCASRADSPGELFFGEGSRLTVL.

The sample holds one count of this clone. The rearrangement uses TRBV7-2 and TRBJ2-7, with 7 bases lining up with TRBD2. V lost 3 bases and J lost 2; bases outside the gene matches: 4. The CDR3 sequence is 14 residues long. CDR1 and CDR2 from the germline V gene are SGHTA and FQGNSA. The chain's CDR3 is CASSLAGAAYEQYF. The CDR3 bases are TGTGCCAGCAGCTTGGCGGGAGCGGCCTACGAGCAGTACTTC.

Note on this clone: Within the sample, other DNA sequences also encode this same CDR3. The V call is TRBV6-5, the J call TRBJ2-7, with 10 bases identical to TRBD1. Germline loops: CDR1 MNHEY, CDR2 SVGAGI. The CDR3 sequence is 15 residues long. J gave up 1 base and V 0 bases, and 0 bases lay outside the gene matches. The CDR3 is CASSYSDRGSYEQYF. CDR3 DNA: TGTGCCAGCAGTTACTCGGACAGGGGGTCCTACGAGCAGTACTTC.

The genes are TRBV7-9 and TRBJ2-7; 10 bases are shared with TRBD1. The germline gives CDR1 SEHNR, CDR2 FQNEAQ (reference sequence). V shed 3 bases and J 3 bases; nucleotides not matched to a gene: 8. This CDR3 has 16 residues. The CDR3 sequence: CASSLTTGQGLYEQYF. The CDR3 nucleotides read TGTGCCAGCAGCTTGACAACGGGACAGGGGCTCTACGAGCAGTACTTC.

V usage is TRBV6-5 and J usage is TRBJ2-7; 8 bases are a match to TRBD1. Looked up from germline, CDR1 is MNHEY and CDR2 is SVGAGI. The CDR3 has 14 amino acids. After removal of 1 base from V and 2 bases from J, the junction contained 1 base not matched to a gene. The CDR3 nucleotides read TGTGCCAGCAGTTACTTGGGACAGGCCTACGAGCAGTACTTC. This encodes CASSYLGQAYEQYF.

The chain joins TRBV6-5 to TRBJ2-1, with a weak D call TRBD2 (6 bases). There are 11 residues in the CDR3. Trimming pared 6 bases from V and 10 bases from J, leaving 10 bases between. Germline CDR1 MNHEY, CDR2 SVGAGI. DNA for the CDR3: TGTGCCAGCAGGGACGGGAGCGAGCAGTTCTTC. Translating it yields CASRDGSEQFF.

The genes are TRBV10-1 and TRBJ1-2; 9 bases line up with TRBD1. The CDR3 sequence is 15 residues long. From germline, CDR1 is WNHNN and CDR2 SYGVQD (reference sequence). V shed 6 bases and J 4 bases; nucleotides not matched to a gene: 9. The CDR3 reads CASSEDRGRSYGYTF. The DNA for the CDR3 is TGCGCCAGCAGCGAGGACAGGGGAAGGAGCTATGGCTACACCTTC.

Concerning this clone: Different DNA sequences within this sample yield the same CDR3. The CDR3: CASSPAGTSTDTQYF. CDR3 in DNA: TGTGCCAGCAGCCCAGCTGGCACTAGCACAGATACGCAGTATTTT. The chain is built from TRBV13 and TRBJ2-3; D remains unclear. Germline lookup yields CDR1 PRHDT and CDR2 FYEKMQ (reference sequence). This CDR3 region has 15 residues. Trimming removed 5 bases from V and 0 bases from J, with 12 bases in between.

The chain couples TRBV11-1 to TRBJ2-1; no definite D call. The CDR3 has 17 residues. The V and J ends lost 3 bases and 0 bases respectively, with 15 bases between them. From germline, CDR1 is SGHAT and CDR2 FQDESV (reference sequence). CDR3 sequence reads: CASSFDVSLLSYNEQFF. The CDR3 DNA sequence: TGTGCCAGCAGCTTTGACGTTAGCCTCCTCTCCTACAATGAGCAGTTCTTC. Full variable domain (rest looked up from reference TRBV11-1 and TRBJ2-1): EAEVAQSPRYKITEKSQAVAFWCDPISGHATLYWYRQILGQGPELLVQFQDESVVDDSQLPKDRFSAERLKGVDSTLKIQPAELGDSAMYLCASSFDVSLLSYNEQFFGPGTRLTVL.

This chain uses TRBV2 with TRBJ2-2; TRBD1 matches 7 bases. The CDR3 totals 15 residues. Germline CDR1 SNHLY, CDR2 FYNNEI. V dropped 5 bases and J dropped 8; count of bases not matched to a gene: 11. The CDR3 sequence is CASSFPGTAEGELFF. Here the CDR3 DNA reads TGTGCCAGCAGTTTTCCCGGGACAGCTGAGGGGGAGCTGTTTTTT. Based on the CDR3 plus reference TRBV2 and TRBJ2-2, the full variable domain is EPEVTQTPSHQVTQMGQEVILRCVPISNHLYFYWYRQILGQKVEFLVSFYNNEISEKSEIFDDQFSVERPDGSNFTLKIRSTKLEDSAMYFCASSFPGTAEGELFFGEGSRLTVL.